The 21 T cell receptor beta chains given below trace back to one sample, sequenced in a study of blood T cell repertoires in COVID-19. Clones were sequenced by immunoSEQ multiplex PCR, and TCRdb holds only the in-frame ones, with some missing. The data show 160,000 or so clones, with about 80% seen just once and 0.5% to 0.65% held by the top ten. Sequencing used peripheral blood. These receptor sequences come from a man in his fifties or sixties with acute or convalescent COVID-19.

The J gene is TRBJ2-1, the V gene TRBV6-2 or TRBV6-3; D is perhaps TRBD1 (5 bases). CDR1 is MNHEY, CDR2 SVGEGT, per germline. The CDR3 loop spans 14 amino acids. V lost 4 bases and J 9 bases, leaving 16 bases between the germline ends. In DNA, the CDR3 is TGTGCCAGCAGTTCAACCGAATGGGGCACTGAGCAGTTCTTC. It codes for CASSSTEWGTEQFF.

This sequence joins TRBV25-1 and TRBJ2-3; D perhaps matches TRBD2 (5 bases). The ends were cut back, 3 bases at V and 2 bases at J, with 12 bases in the middle. CDR1 MGHDK and CDR2 SYGVNS come from the germline V gene. CDR3 length equals 15 residues. CDR3 in DNA: TGTGCCAGCAGTGATCTGAGCGGATACACAGATACGCAGTATTTT. It translates to CASSDLSGYTDTQYF.

The V call is TRBV6-2 or TRBV6-3, the J call TRBJ2-1, with D possibly TRBD1 on 8 matching bases. The CDR3 sequence is 15 residues long. Germline V gene sequence: CDR1 MNHEY, CDR2 SVGEGT. V shed 1 base and J shed 7 bases, with 14 bases lying between them. The DNA for the CDR3 is TGTGCCAGCAGTTACTTCGGACAGGGAGGGAATGAGCAGTTCTTC. Its protein is CASSYFGQGGNEQFF.

This clone was recorded once. The chain combines TRBV6-2 or TRBV6-3 with TRBJ2-2; a possible D gene is TRBD1 (5 bases). The CDR3 extends over 14 amino acids. The V end lost 5 bases, the J end lost 1 base, and 8 bases lay between the germline ends. In germline, CDR1 is MNHEY, CDR2 SVGEGT. Here the CDR3 reads CASSKDMNTGELFF. CDR3 nucleotides: TGTGCCAGCAGTAAGGACATGAACACCGGGGAGCTGTTTTTT.

This chain uses TRBV7-2 with TRBJ1-1; D might be TRBD1 (5 bases). The CDR3 extends over 14 amino acids. V was shortened by 5 bases and J by 10 bases, with 20 bases between the two germline ends. Germline-derived CDR1 and CDR2 are SGHTA and FQGNSA. CDR3 loop: CASSSLGQGYGAFF. The CDR3 bases are TGTGCCAGCAGCAGCCTGGGGCAGGGATATGGAGCTTTCTTT.

The chain is built from TRBV12-3 or TRBV12-4 and TRBJ2-1, with TRBD2 identical over 7 bases. The V gene end was trimmed by 3 bases and the J gene end by 6 bases; junction bases not matched to a gene: 2. The CDR3 is 13 residues long. In DNA form, the CDR3 reads TGTGCCAGCAGTTTTGGACTAGTCAATGAGCAGTTCTTC. This translates into CASSFGLVNEQFF.

The V and J genes are TRBV6-2 or TRBV6-3 and TRBJ1-1; possibly TRBD1 for D (6 bases). The germline V and J ends were trimmed by 6 bases and 6 bases, with 14 bases remaining between them. Germline CDR1 MNHEY, CDR2 SVGEGT. The CDR3 loop spans 13 amino acids. CDR3 sequence: CASSFGQLSEAFF. The CDR3 bases are TGTGCCAGCAGCTTTGGACAGTTATCTGAAGCTTTCTTT.

The genes are TRBV6-6 and TRBJ1-2, with 7 bases that match TRBD1. The CDR3 spans 12 residues. V lost 7 bases, J lost 8 bases, and 7 bases stayed unmatched. CDR1 is MNHNY and CDR2 is SVGAGI in the germline V gene (reference sequence). CDR3 sequence: CASTLQGKGYTF. The CDR3 nucleotides are TGTGCCAGCACTCTACAGGGGAAGGGCTACACCTTC.

This clone was found once. This chain connects TRBV9 to TRBJ2-1; 10 bases line up with TRBD2. V trimming: 0 bases; J trimming: 6 bases; junction bases outside the gene matches: 6. Per the germline V gene, CDR1 is SGDLS and CDR2 is YYNGEE. This CDR3 spans 16 amino acids. CDR3 loop: CASSVDSGRVRNEQFF. CDR3 in DNA: TGTGCCAGCAGCGTAGACAGCGGGAGGGTTCGCAATGAGCAGTTCTTC.

J is TRBJ1-1 and V is TRBV19; 8 bases match TRBD1. The V segment lost 6 bases and the J segment 0 bases; nucleotides outside the gene matches: 9. Germline CDR1 reads LNHDA; CDR2 reads SQIVND (reference sequence). This CDR3 comprises 16 residues. This CDR3 is CASRRQGMLVNTEAFF. In nucleotides, the CDR3 is TGTGCCAGTAGGAGACAGGGGATGTTGGTGAACACTGAAGCTTTCTTT.

The chain carries TRBV7-9 and TRBJ2-2, with TRBD1 identical over 7 bases. Germline values: CDR1 SEHNR, CDR2 FQNEAQ (reference sequence). The CDR3 runs 13 residues. J gave up 6 bases and V 6 bases, and 4 bases lay outside the gene matches. CDR3 residues: CASRPTGAGELFF. The CDR3 DNA is TGTGCCAGCAGGCCTACAGGGGCCGGGGAGCTGTTTTTT. Together with reference TRBV7-9 and TRBJ2-2, the CDR3 gives the full variable domain: DTGVSQNPRHKITKRGQNVTFRCDPISEHNRLYWYRQTLGQGPEFLTYFQNEAQLEKSRLLSDRFSAERPKGSFSTLEIQRTEQGDSAMYLCASRPTGAGELFFGEGSRLTVL.

This sequence joins TRBV4-3 and TRBJ2-3; TRBD1 matches at 8 bases. The CDR3 spans 16 residues. Trimming removed 2 bases from V and 6 bases from J; junction bases left unmatched: 10. Germline CDR1 reads LGHNA; CDR2 reads YSLEER. CDR3 sequence reads: CASSQTPGQEGDTQYF. As DNA, the CDR3 is TGCGCCAGCAGCCAAACCCCGGGACAGGAAGGGGATACGCAGTATTTT.

The chain employs TRBV6-5 and TRBJ1-3; unclear D gene. The CDR3 sequence is 16 residues long. CDR1 MNHEY and CDR2 SVGAGI come from the germline V gene. Trimming took 0 bases from V and 0 from J, leaving 9 bases between them. CDR3 sequence reads: CASSYSGVLSGNTIYF. The DNA of the CDR3 is TGTGCCAGCAGTTACTCGGGCGTACTCTCTGGAAACACCATATATTTT.

V is TRBV2 and J is TRBJ1-5; TRBD1 matches at 8 bases. This CDR3 spans 15 amino acids. Per germline, CDR1 SNHLY and CDR2 FYNNEI. The ends lost 6 bases at V and 3 bases at J; junction bases unmatched: 7. DNA of the CDR3: TGTGCCAGCAGGGTCGACAGGGGCCTCAATCAGCCCCAGCATTTT. Its protein product is CASRVDRGLNQPQHF.

This clone was seen only once. The genes are TRBV28 and TRBJ1-1, with D hard to call. Germline V gives CDR1 MDHEN, CDR2 SYDVKM. The CDR3 runs 13 residues. V shed 3 bases and J shed 1 base, with 6 bases lying between them. The CDR3, as DNA: TGTGCCAGCAGTTTCCGGAGGAACACTGAAGCTTTCTTT. It is translated as CASSFRRNTEAFF.

The V call is TRBV6-5, the J call TRBJ1-2; 8 positions agree with TRBD1. Trimming at V came to 4 bases and at J to 7 bases, leaving 5 bases not matched to a gene. Germline CDR1 and CDR2: MNHEY and SVGAGI. The CDR3 consists of 13 residues. The DNA of the CDR3 is TGTGCCAGCAGTTCCTCAGGGGGCGGTGGCTACACCTTC. Amino acids: CASSSSGGGGYTF.

The chain recombines TRBV2 with TRBJ2-3, with 9 bases identical to TRBD2. The CDR3 is 16 residues long. Germline CDR1 and CDR2: SNHLY and FYNNEI. Unmatched junction bases numbered 6, after V lost 2 bases and J lost 3 bases. Here the CDR3 reads CASSERAGGRTDTQYF. DNA of the CDR3: TGTGCCAGCAGTGAAAGAGCGGGAGGAAGGACAGATACGCAGTATTTT.

The J gene is TRBJ1-1, the V gene TRBV3-1 (or the pseudogene TRBV3-2); TRBD1 aligns across 9 bases. The V segment lost 4 bases and the J segment 4 bases; nucleotides outside the gene matches: 4. This CDR3 has 14 amino acids. Germline CDR1 and CDR2: LGHDT and YNNKEL (reference sequence). In DNA, the CDR3 is TGTGCCAGCAGCCCCCAGACAGGGGGCACTGAAGCTTTCTTT. Translation: CASSPQTGGTEAFF.

The V gene is TRBV28, the J gene TRBJ1-5; 7 bases line up with TRBD1. Per the germline V gene, CDR1 is MDHEN and CDR2 is SYDVKM. The trim removed 4 bases at V and 2 bases at J, leaving 5 bases unmatched. The CDR3 runs to 15 residues. The CDR3: CASSSPTGGNQPQHF. The CDR3 region has the DNA TGTGCCAGCAGTTCCCCCACAGGGGGCAATCAGCCCCAGCATTTT.

The genes are TRBV13 and TRBJ2-3, with 8 nucleotides matching TRBD1. The V and J ends lost 2 bases and 5 bases, in that order; junction bases with no gene match: 9. Looked up from germline, CDR1 is PRHDT and CDR2 is FYEKMQ (reference sequence). The CDR3 has 16 amino acids. CDR3: CASSLLGRGRGDTQYF. DNA for the CDR3: TGTGCCAGCAGCTTATTAGGCAGGGGGCGCGGAGATACGCAGTATTTT. Full variable domain (missing parts from reference TRBV13 and TRBJ2-3): AAGVIQSPRHLIKEKRETATLKCYPIPRHDTVYWYQQGPGQDPQFLISFYEKMQSDKGSIPDRFSAQQFSDYHSELNMSSLELGDSALYFCASSLLGRGRGDTQYFGPGTRLTVL.

The chain carries TRBV27 and TRBJ1-1; TRBD1 agrees at 9 bases. CDR3 length: 17 amino acids. CDR1 is MNHEY, CDR2 SMNVEV, per germline (reference sequence). V lost 5 bases to trimming and J lost 4 bases; unmatched junction nucleotides: 14. CDR3: CASSIDRGSGVGTEAFF. The DNA for the CDR3 is TGTGCCAGCAGTATCGACAGGGGGAGTGGGGTGGGCACTGAAGCTTTCTTT.